Detailed here is one T cell receptor beta chain. Generated by immunoSEQ multiplex PCR, the TCRdb table keeps only in-frame clones and is missing some. Seen here are some 30,000 clones, about 88% observed once, and the top ten hold 6.8%. These data come from a study of T cell responses to AZD1222 COVID-19 vaccine. Germline CDR1 and CDR2: SGHDT and YYEEEE. This CDR3 has 17 amino acids. V lost 6 bases and J lost 0, with 16 bases in between. The starting material was peripheral blood, obtained on day 0 of AZD1222 vaccination. The source of this sequence is an adult in good health. This chain uses TRBV5-6 with TRBJ2-6; D possibly corresponds to TRBD1 (5 bases). CDR3 sequence: CASTQTGQFSGANVLTF. CDR3 in DNA: TGTGCCAGCACCCAAACCGGACAATTCTCTGGGGCCAACGTCCTGACTTTC. The variable domain in full, completed from reference TRBV5-6 and TRBJ2-6, reads DAGVTQSPTHLIKTRGQQVTLRCSPKSGHDTVSWYQQALGQGPQFIFQYYEEEERQRGNFPDRFSGHQFPNYSSELNVNALLLGDSALYLCASTQTGQFSGANVLTFGAGSRLTVL.